Below are 18 T cell receptor beta chains sequenced from a single sample in a study of vaccination effects on CD4 cells after COVID-19. Sequencing in the ViraFEST assay came after antigen-specific CD4+ T cells had been expanded with viral peptide pools, which were used to stimulate PBMC. A roughly 10-day culture period preceded the isolation of CD4+ T cells. The vaccine given was either BNT162b2 or mRNA-1273, in two doses. No cognate antigen is known for these TCRs. Assay: immunoSEQ multiplex PCR; the TCRdb copy retains only in-frame clones and omits some. The sample comprises roughly 68,000 clones, roughly 74% of which are singletons, and 1.5% to 1.7% rests with the top ten. Sequenced here: CD4+ T cells from PBMCs cultured with HCoV-229E spike peptides, sampled after COVID-19 vaccination. The receptors derive from a human donor who received a COVID-19 vaccine.

This chain connects TRBV2 to TRBJ2-3; 12 bases are a match to TRBD2. The V gene's germline CDR1 is SNHLY and CDR2 FYNNEI. The length of the CDR3 is 16 residues. V trimming: 3 bases; J trimming: 7 bases; junction bases outside the gene matches: 8. The CDR3 DNA sequence: TGTGCCAGCAGTGATGTTCTAGCGGGGGGGCTAAATACGCAGTATTTT. Its protein is CASSDVLAGGLNTQYF.

The table lists this clone with a count of one. J is TRBJ2-5 and V is TRBV18, with a weak D call TRBD2 (5 bases). Trimming removed 3 bases at V and 7 bases at J, with 12 bases between. The germline CDR1 and CDR2 sequences are KGHSH and LQKENI. The CDR3 extends over 13 amino acids. The CDR3: CASSPRGEGTQYF. CDR3 bases: TGTGCCAGCTCACCCCGAGGCGAGGGGACCCAGTACTTC.

J is TRBJ2-1 and V is TRBV6-5; 9 bases match TRBD2. Trimming removed 2 bases from V and 5 bases from J; junction bases left unmatched: 4. Germline V gene data show CDR1 as MNHEY and CDR2 as SVGAGI. CDR3 length equals 15 residues. The DNA for the CDR3 is TGTGCCAGCAGTTACGCAGCGGGGGGCCACAATGAGCAGTTCTTC. This gives the protein CASSYAAGGHNEQFF.

This clone came up once. The chain links TRBV2 to TRBJ2-4, with D unclear. There are 14 residues in the CDR3. CDR1 is SNHLY, CDR2 FYNNEI, per germline. Trimming removed 4 bases from V and 0 bases from J, with 7 bases in between. The CDR3: CASSAVLAKNIQYF. The CDR3 DNA reads as TGTGCCAGCAGTGCAGTACTAGCCAAAAACATTCAGTACTTC.

The V gene is TRBV7-3, the J gene TRBJ2-5, with a weak D call TRBD1 (6 bases). With 0 bases removed from V and 1 base from J, the gap between germline ends came to 18 bases. This CDR3 spans 18 amino acids. Germline V gives CDR1 SGHTA, CDR2 FQGTGA. The CDR3 nucleotides are TGTGCCAGCAGCTTAACACCAACTATGAACAGGGCCCAAGAGACCCAGTACTTC. Its protein is CASSLTPTMNRAQETQYF.

DNA of the CDR3: TGTGCCAGCAGCTTGATGAATTCCTATGGCTACACCTTC. Translating it yields CASSLMNSYGYTF. The V gene is TRBV5-4, the J gene TRBJ1-2; D remains ambiguous. Between the trimmed V and J ends, which lost 1 base and 4 bases, there was a span of 8 bases. CDR3 length: 13 residues. Germline V CDR1 and CDR2: SGHNT, YYREEE (reference sequence). Using reference TRBV5-4 and TRBJ1-2 for the parts outside the CDR3, the full variable domain is ETGVTQSPTHLIKTRGQQVTLRCSSQSGHNTVSWYQQALGQGPQFIFQYYREEENGRGNFPPRFSGLQFPNYSSELNVNALELDDSALYLCASSLMNSYGYTFGSGTRLTVV.

V gene TRBV7-9 combines with J gene TRBJ1-1; D uncertain. This CDR3 has 14 residues. V was pared by 3 bases and J by 1 base, with 9 bases between. CDR1 is SEHNR and CDR2 is FQNEAQ in the germline V gene (reference sequence). CDR3 nucleotides: TGTGCCAGCAGCTTTTTCACGCAGAACACTGAAGCTTTCTTT. Amino acid sequence: CASSFFTQNTEAFF.

This clone was detected only a few times. J is TRBJ1-3 and V is TRBV7-9; maybe TRBD1 (6 bases). CDR1 is SEHNR, CDR2 FQNEAQ, per germline (reference sequence). The V gene lost 0 bases and the J gene lost 3 bases, with 9 bases spanning the gap. The length of the CDR3 is 15 residues. Here the CDR3 reads CASSLAAGDGNTIYF. In DNA, the CDR3 is TGTGCCAGCAGCTTAGCGGCAGGGGATGGAAACACCATATATTTT.

The chain couples TRBV20-1 to TRBJ2-4, with D uncertain. The length of the CDR3 is 14 residues. V lost 3 bases, J lost 0 bases, and 9 bases lay in between. Germline V CDR1 and CDR2: DFQATT, SNEGSKA (reference sequence). As DNA, the CDR3 is TGCAGTGCTAGTCCGAGGCTAGCCAAAAACATTCAGTACTTC. Protein sequence: CSASPRLAKNIQYF.

In its sample, this clone was seen a few times. The CDR3 DNA reads as TGTGCCAGCAGCCTTGACAGGGGACCTGGCTACACCTTC. It encodes CASSLDRGPGYTF. The rearrangement joins TRBV12-3 or TRBV12-4 to TRBJ1-2, with 8 bases fitting TRBD1. The V segment lost 6 bases and the J segment 7 bases; nucleotides outside the gene matches: 7. This CDR3 is built from 13 residues.

The V and J genes are TRBV6-2 or TRBV6-3 and TRBJ2-3; 9 bases fit TRBD1. The J segment lost 4 bases and the V segment lost 5 bases, leaving 10 bases of the junction unmatched. The V gene's germline CDR1 is MNHEY and CDR2 SVGEGT. The CDR3 sequence is 16 residues long. The CDR3 DNA follows: TGTGCCAGCAGTAACAAGGACAGGGGTCTTCCAGATACGCAGTATTTT. This encodes CASSNKDRGLPDTQYF.

The chain recombines TRBV7-2 with TRBJ2-3; D not certain. CDR3 length equals 15 residues. Deletions cut 4 bases from V and 0 bases from J, with 11 bases between. From germline, CDR1 is SGHTA and CDR2 FQGNSA. This chain's CDR3 is CASSSDRTSTDTQYF. The CDR3 coding sequence is TGTGCCAGCAGCTCCGACCGCACTAGCACAGATACGCAGTATTTT.

V is TRBV6-5 and J is TRBJ1-5, with D hard to call. In germline, CDR1 is MNHEY, CDR2 SVGAGI. The CDR3 spans 13 residues. The V end was cut by 2 bases, the J end by 0 bases, with 2 bases between. CDR3 bases: TGTGCCAGCAGTTACAATAGCAATCAGCCCCAGCATTTT. This sequence encodes CASSYNSNQPQHF.

A single count supports this clone. The junction and the germline gene differ at one end; a read error may be behind it. This sequence joins TRBV6-6 and TRBJ2-4; maybe TRBD1 (6 bases). CDR3 length: 11 residues. Germline assignment: CDR1 MNHNY and CDR2 SVGAGI (reference sequence). DNA of the CDR3: TGTGCCAGCAGTATAACGGGACATTTGAACTTC. Protein sequence: CASSITGHLNF.

The chain joins TRBV6-5 to TRBJ2-1; 8 bases agree with TRBD1. The CDR3 extends over 14 amino acids. Germline CDR1 is MNHEY and CDR2 is SVGAGI. With 6 bases clipped from V and 10 bases from J, the junction kept 11 bases outside the gene matches. For the CDR3, the DNA is TGTGCCAGCAGACGGGGACAGGCTTCTAAGGAGCAGTTCTTC. It translates to CASRRGQASKEQFF.

The J gene is TRBJ2-1, the V gene TRBV13; 11 nucleotides match TRBD1. CDR1 is PRHDT, CDR2 FYEKMQ, per germline (reference sequence). The CDR3 is made up of 16 amino acids. Trimming removed 5 bases from V and 3 bases from J; junction bases left unmatched: 6. For the CDR3, the DNA is TGTGCCAGCAGCAAGGACAGGGGGCGAGTCTACAATGAGCAGTTCTTC. It codes for CASSKDRGRVYNEQFF.

This clone has a single count. V gene TRBV6-5 combines with J gene TRBJ1-1, with D uncertain. Germline V CDR1 and CDR2: MNHEY, SVGAGI. The CDR3 has 11 amino acids. V was trimmed by 4 bases and J by 8 bases, leaving 8 bases between them. In nucleotides, the CDR3 is TGTGCCAGCAGTTCTTCTCGGGAAGCTTTCTTT. The encoded protein is CASSSSREAFF.

The CDR3 sequence is CASSPGLDGINEQFF. In DNA form, the CDR3 reads TGCGCCAGCAGCCCCGGACTAGACGGGATCAATGAGCAGTTCTTC. The chain links TRBV4-1 to TRBJ2-1; 7 bases are a match to TRBD2. Germline V gives CDR1 MGHRA, CDR2 YSYEKL. With 4 bases clipped from V and 6 bases from J, the junction kept 9 bases outside the gene matches. The CDR3 extends over 15 amino acids.